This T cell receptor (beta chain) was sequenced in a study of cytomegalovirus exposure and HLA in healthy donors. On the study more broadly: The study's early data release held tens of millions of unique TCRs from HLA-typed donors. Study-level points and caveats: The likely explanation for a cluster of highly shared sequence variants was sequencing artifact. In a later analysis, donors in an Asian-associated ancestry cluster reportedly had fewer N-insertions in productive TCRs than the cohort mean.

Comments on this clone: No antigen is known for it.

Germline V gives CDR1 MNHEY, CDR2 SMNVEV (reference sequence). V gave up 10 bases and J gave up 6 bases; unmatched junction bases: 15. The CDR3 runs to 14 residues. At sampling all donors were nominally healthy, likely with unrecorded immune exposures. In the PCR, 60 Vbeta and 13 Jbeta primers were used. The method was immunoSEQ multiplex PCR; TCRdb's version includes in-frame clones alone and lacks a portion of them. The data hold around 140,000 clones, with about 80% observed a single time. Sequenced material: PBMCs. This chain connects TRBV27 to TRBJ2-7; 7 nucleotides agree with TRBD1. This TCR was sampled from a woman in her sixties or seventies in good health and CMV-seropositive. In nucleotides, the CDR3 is TGTGCCAACGAACTAAGGGGGCAAAGCAGCGAGCAGTACTTC. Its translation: CANELRGQSSEQYF.